Below are 18 T cell receptor beta chains sequenced from a single sample in a study of beta chain features in type 1 diabetes. The entirety of the isolated RNA underwent reverse transcription, so expressed TCRB transcripts were sequenced. Using immunoSEQ multiplex PCR, the repertoire was profiled, and TCRdb retains in-frame clones only, with some absent. The table has 400,000 to 500,000 clones, approximately 15% seen once. Sequencing was performed on naive CD4+ T cells from blood. The source of these receptors is a man aged 25 to 45 in good health.

The chain joins TRBV25-1 to TRBJ2-3; TRBD2 matches at 7 bases. CDR1 and CDR2 (germline): MGHDK, SYGVNS. J was trimmed by 0 bases and V by 3 bases; bases with no gene match: 6. The CDR3 runs to 16 residues. CDR3 in DNA: TGTGCCAGCAGTGATCTAGCGGCTGGGAGCACAGATACGCAGTATTTT. It specifies CASSDLAAGSTDTQYF.

The CDR3 region has the DNA TGTGCCAGCAGCCCCTCGCTGAGGGTGGTTTTGGTTGAGCAGTTCTTC. As protein: CASSPSLRVVLVEQFF. The rearrangement joins TRBV5-6 to TRBJ2-1; possibly TRBD2 for D (5 bases). The germline V and J ends were trimmed by 4 bases and 9 bases, with 23 bases remaining between them. The V gene's germline CDR1 is SGHDT and CDR2 YYEEEE. The CDR3 totals 16 residues.

V gene TRBV30 combines with J gene TRBJ2-5, with TRBD1 identical over 7 bases. The CDR3 loop spans 13 amino acids. Germline V gene sequence: CDR1 GTSNPN, CDR2 SVGIG (reference sequence). The V gene end was trimmed by 3 bases and the J gene end by 4 bases; junction bases not matched to a gene: 5. CDR3 loop: CAWSTRQGETQYF. DNA of the CDR3: TGTGCCTGGAGCACTAGACAGGGAGAGACCCAGTACTTC.

This clone occurred a few times. In the same sample, other DNA sequences code for this CDR3. This chain joins TRBV14 and TRBJ1-1; possible D gene TRBD1, 5 bases. Germline loops: CDR1 SGHDN, CDR2 FVKESK. There are 12 residues in the CDR3. Deletions cut 3 bases from V and 4 bases from J, with 6 bases between. For the CDR3, the DNA is TGTGCCAGCAGCCACGGGGGCACTGAAGCTTTCTTT. It specifies CASSHGGTEAFF.

The chain employs TRBV29-1 and TRBJ1-2; TRBD1 is a possible D gene (5 bases). The germline V gene has CDR1 SQVTM and CDR2 ANQGSEA. CDR3 length equals 14 residues. V dropped 1 base and J dropped 2 bases, with 11 bases sitting between them. Written as DNA, the CDR3 is TGCAGCGTTGAAGCCCGGGACGGAAACTATGGCTACACCTTC. It yields the protein CSVEARDGNYGYTF.

This chain links TRBV7-9 with TRBJ2-1; D is unclear. The V end lost 3 bases, the J end lost 0 bases, and 9 bases lay between the germline ends. The CDR3 spans 15 residues. CDR1 and CDR2 from the germline V gene are SEHNR and FQNEAQ (reference sequence). The CDR3 sequence: CASSLVPVSYNEQFF. The CDR3 nucleotides are TGTGCCAGCAGCTTGGTCCCGGTCTCCTACAATGAGCAGTTCTTC.

The gene calls are TRBV9 and TRBJ2-3; D may be TRBD1 (5 bases). V was cut by 4 bases and J by 2 bases, with 11 bases left in between. This CDR3 contains 14 residues. Germline values: CDR1 SGDLS, CDR2 YYNGEE. The CDR3 region is CASSLDSFTDTQYF. CDR3 nucleotide sequence: TGTGCCAGCAGCTTAGACAGCTTCACAGATACGCAGTATTTT.

This clone was observed a handful of times. This sequence joins TRBV15 and TRBJ1-2; 7 bases agree with TRBD1. Trimming cost V 2 bases and J 8 bases; bases outside gene matches: 5. Germline loops: CDR1 LNHNV, CDR2 YYDKDF (reference sequence). The CDR3 has 13 residues. The CDR3 nucleotides are TGTGCCACCAGCAGACAAAGGGGACAGGGCTACACCTTC. Translation gives CATSRQRGQGYTF. Full variable domain (outside the CDR3, taken from reference TRBV15 and TRBJ1-2): DAMVIQNPRYQVTQFGKPVTLSCSQTLNHNVMYWYQQKSSQAPKLLFHYYDKDFNNEADTPDNFQSRRPNTSFCFLDIRSPGLGDTAMYLCATSRQRGQGYTFGSGTRLTVV.

This clone was observed a few times. The chain recombines TRBV2 with TRBJ2-1, with D uncertain. In germline, CDR1 is SNHLY, CDR2 FYNNEI. This CDR3 contains 13 residues. V lost 8 bases to trimming and J lost 0 bases, with 8 bases between them. The CDR3 DNA follows: TGTGCCAGCTTTAAAAGCTCCTACAATGAGCAGTTCTTC. This gives the protein CASFKSSYNEQFF.

This clone was seen a handful of times. The gene calls are TRBV30 and TRBJ1-1, with 8 nucleotides matching TRBD1. CDR1 and CDR2 from the germline V gene are GTSNPN and SVGIG (reference sequence). V shed 2 bases, J shed 0 bases, and the junction held 2 bases outside the gene matches. The CDR3 length is 14 residues. CDR3 region: CAWSTTGVNTEAFF. The CDR3, as DNA: TGTGCCTGGAGTACGACAGGGGTGAACACTGAAGCTTTCTTT.

This clone showed up just a few times. This rearrangement joins TRBV18 to TRBJ2-7; D gene uncertain. Germline loops: CDR1 KGHSH, CDR2 LQKENI. The CDR3 is 13 amino acids. Trimming shortened V by 1 base and J by 2 bases, and 6 bases separated the two germline ends. The CDR3 nucleotides are TGTGCCAGCTCACCACTTGCGGCCTACGAGCAGTACTTC. Protein sequence: CASSPLAAYEQYF. Variable domain in full (rest from reference TRBV18 and TRBJ2-7): NAGVMQNPRHLVRRRGQEARLRCSPMKGHSHVYWYRQLPEEGLKFMVYLQKENIIDESGMPKERFSAEFPKEGPSILRIQQVVRGDSAAYFCASSPLAAYEQYFGPGTRLTVT.

The V call is TRBV14, the J call TRBJ1-4, with D uncertain. Per the germline V gene, CDR1 is SGHDN and CDR2 is FVKESK. V gave up 1 base and J gave up 11 bases, with 8 bases separating them. The CDR3 extends over 12 amino acids. CDR3 DNA sequence: TGTGCCAGCAGCCAAGCGACGTCGAAACTGTTTTTT. Protein sequence: CASSQATSKLFF.

This clone was found a few times. The chain is built from TRBV7-2 and TRBJ2-3, with 9 positions matching TRBD2. Per germline, CDR1 SGHTA and CDR2 FQGNSA. The CDR3 runs 17 residues. J was trimmed by 2 bases and V by 5 bases; bases with no gene match: 11. The CDR3 bases are TGTGCCAGCAGCCTCTCTCAAGCGGGGGGAGTCACAGATACGCAGTATTTT. This translates into CASSLSQAGGVTDTQYF.

This clone was seen a few times. The CDR3 sequence: CASRTRSEQYF. The DNA of the CDR3 is TGTGCCAGCAGAACCCGCTCCGAGCAGTACTTC. The chain uses TRBV2 and TRBJ2-7; D is ambiguous. CDR1 SNHLY and CDR2 FYNNEI come from the germline V gene. This CDR3 has 11 amino acids. Trimming took 6 bases from V and 6 from J, leaving 9 bases between them.

The chain combines TRBV4-1 with TRBJ2-1; 9 bases are shared with TRBD2. Germline CDR1 is MGHRA and CDR2 is YSYEKL. The V gene end was trimmed by 5 bases and the J gene end by 3 bases; junction bases not matched to a gene: 2. The CDR3 has 14 amino acids. CDR3 bases: TGCGCCAGCAGCGGCGGGAGGGGCTACAATGAGCAGTTCTTC. This translates into CASSGGRGYNEQFF.

The chain uses TRBV4-1 and TRBJ2-5, with D possibly called TRBD1 or TRBD2 (5 bases each). The CDR3 is 13 amino acids. V lost 5 bases to trimming and J lost 1 base, with 8 bases between them. The germline V gene has CDR1 MGHRA and CDR2 YSYEKL. The CDR3 here is CASSKGTQETQYF. The DNA of the CDR3 is TGCGCCAGCAGCAAGGGGACCCAAGAGACCCAGTACTTC.

This clone has a handful of counts. V and J are TRBV4-3 and TRBJ2-7, with no clear D. V dropped 0 bases and J dropped 0 bases, with 6 bases sitting between them. The CDR3 runs 14 residues. Germline CDR1 LGHNA, CDR2 YSLEER. The CDR3 DNA reads TGCGCCAGCAGCCAAGAGTCAGCCTCCTACGAGCAGTACTTC. Encoded protein: CASSQESASYEQYF.

In this sample, this clone turned up a few times. The V and J genes are TRBV10-3 and TRBJ2-3; 8 bases align to TRBD2. J lost 1 base, V lost 7 bases, and 7 bases had no gene match. Germline V CDR1 and CDR2: ENHRY, SYGVKD. CDR3 size: 15 residues. In DNA, the CDR3 is TGTGCCATCACGCCGCTAGCGGGTGGCACAGATACGCAGTATTTT. Translated: CAITPLAGGTDTQYF.